This TCR beta chain was sequenced for a study of CD8+ T cells in alopecia areata. Study-level background: Tofacitinib administration persisted for 6 to 18 months, succeeded by 6 months off drug.

Trimming cost V 6 bases and J 2 bases; bases outside gene matches: 12. Germline CDR1 reads SQVTM; CDR2 reads ANQGSEA. The CDR3 is 15 amino acids. Extraction of RNA preceded its reverse transcription into cDNA, which served as the sequencing template. Assay: immunoSEQ multiplex PCR; the TCRdb copy retains only in-frame clones and omits some. The sample includes more than 95,000 clones, just over 85% of them seen just once. Treatment denoted: oral pan-JAK inhibitor, 5-10 mg twice daily. The sequence came from a human donor with alopecia areata. The rearrangement uses TRBV29-1 and TRBJ2-5; 7 positions agree with TRBD1. Source: CD8+ T cells sorted from blood, taken at approximately week 30, from a patient treated with tofacitinib. For the CDR3, the DNA is TGCAGCGTCCGGACAGGCTTCGGTCGACAAGAGACCCAGTACTTC. Translation: CSVRTGFGRQETQYF.